This TCR beta chain was sequenced for a study of T cell clones after liver transplantation. Study summary: TCRbeta sequencing after a pre-transplant mixed lymphocyte reaction identified graft-donor-reactive clones, later tracked in post-transplant blood. Samples came pre-transplant, pre-randomization before withdrawal, and post-randomization after withdrawal ended. Study findings and constraints: In two subjects, few donor cells limited the measurable donor-reactive repertoire.

Profiled with immunoSEQ multiplex PCR; TCRdb holds only in-frame clones, not every one. The data show 5,500 to 7,500 clones, roughly 70% seen once. On this clone itself: Its antigen is not identified.

J gave up 6 bases and V 0 bases, and 2 bases lay outside the gene matches. Per germline, CDR1 SGHDN and CDR2 FVKESK. The CDR3 has 14 amino acids. V usage is TRBV14 and J usage is TRBJ1-5; 7 nucleotides match TRBD1. The origin of this receptor is a human donor who received a liver transplant. The sequences come from CD8+ T cells from blood, collected before liver transplant. This CDR3 is CASSQDRGSQPQHF. DNA for the CDR3: TGTGCCAGCAGCCAAGACAGGGGGAGTCAGCCCCAGCATTTT.